This TCR beta chain derives from a study of lymphopenia after photon versus proton radiotherapy. The study, taken as a whole, reports: After lymphocyte nadir, photon-treated repertoires showed oligoclonal expansion, especially CD8+ Temra. A bigger post-nadir fall in TCR diversity correlated inversely with survival time in deceased patients.

Note on this clone: The antigen is unknown. Mismatch with germline at one junction end may stem from a read error.

This CDR3 has 15 residues. The germline V gene encodes CDR1 SQVTM and CDR2 ANQGSEA. The table came from immunoSEQ multiplex PCR; TCRdb's copy has only in-frame clones and leaves some out. The sample records around 53,000 clones, around 88% being singletons. This TCR derives from a man aged 50 or older with gastric cancer. The specimen was peripheral blood, collected from a patient treated with photon-based radiotherapy. This chain joins TRBV29-1 and TRBJ1-5; 8 bases are a match to TRBD1. The CDR3 region is CSVQEDRVSNQPQHF. DNA of the CDR3: TGCAGCGTTCAAGAGGACAGGGTGAGCAATCAGCCCCAGCATTTT.